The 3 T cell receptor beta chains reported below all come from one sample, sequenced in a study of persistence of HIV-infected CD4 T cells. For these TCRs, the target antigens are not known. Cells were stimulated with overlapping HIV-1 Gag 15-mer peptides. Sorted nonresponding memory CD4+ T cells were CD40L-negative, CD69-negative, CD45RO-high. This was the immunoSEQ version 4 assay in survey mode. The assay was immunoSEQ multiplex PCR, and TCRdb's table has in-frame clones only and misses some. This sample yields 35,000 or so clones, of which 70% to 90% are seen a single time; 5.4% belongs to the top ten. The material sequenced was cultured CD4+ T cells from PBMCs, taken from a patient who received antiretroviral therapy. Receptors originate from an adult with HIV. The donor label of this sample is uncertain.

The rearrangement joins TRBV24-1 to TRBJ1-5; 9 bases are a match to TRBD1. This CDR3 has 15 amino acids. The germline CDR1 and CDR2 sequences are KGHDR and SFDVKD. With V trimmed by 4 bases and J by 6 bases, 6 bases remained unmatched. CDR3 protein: CATSDATGGAQPQHF. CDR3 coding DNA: TGTGCCACCAGTGACGCGACAGGGGGGGCTCAGCCCCAGCATTTT.

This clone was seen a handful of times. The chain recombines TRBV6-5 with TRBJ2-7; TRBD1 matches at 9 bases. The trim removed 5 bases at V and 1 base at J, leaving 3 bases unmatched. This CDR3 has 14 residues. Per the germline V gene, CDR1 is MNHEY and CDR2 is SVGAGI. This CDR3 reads CASSRQGESYEQYF. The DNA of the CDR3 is TGTGCCAGCAGTCGACAGGGGGAATCCTACGAGCAGTACTTC.

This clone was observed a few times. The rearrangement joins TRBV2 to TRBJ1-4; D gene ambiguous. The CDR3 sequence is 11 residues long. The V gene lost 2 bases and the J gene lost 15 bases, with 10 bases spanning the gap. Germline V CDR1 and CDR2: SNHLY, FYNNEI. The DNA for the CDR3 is TGTGCCAGCAGTGAAAAGCTCAAGATGTTTTTT. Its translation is CASSEKLKMFF.